A single sample is the source of the 31 T cell receptor beta chains below, sequenced in a study of vaccination effects on CD4 cells after COVID-19. Antigen-specific CD4+ T cells were expanded with viral peptide pools in the ViraFEST assay before sequencing. Subsequent to a culture period of roughly 11 days, CD4+ T cells were isolated. People in the vaccine group had not been infected with SARS-CoV-2 before, and their nucleocapsid antibodies were negative. Antigens for these TCRs are unknown. Sequencing was performed with immunoSEQ multiplex PCR; in TCRdb, only in-frame clones are kept and a portion is missing. The repertoire has over 45,000 clones, under 70% of them found once; the top ten carry 15% to 20%. The sample was CD4+ T cells from PBMCs cultured with SARS-CoV-2 spike peptides, taken before COVID-19 vaccination. These TCRs come from a human donor who received a COVID-19 vaccine.

About this clone: The DNA is left out, because the CDR3 cannot be placed on it with certainty; the CDR3 is given as TCRdb lists it. The V call is TRBV5-6, the J call TRBJ1-2; TRBD1, the D gene given by the table, was not confirmed from the DNA. CDR1 and CDR2 (germline): SGHDT, YYEEEE. The CDR3 spans 13 residues, counting both ends. This CDR3 is CASSLFWPRGYTF.

In DNA form, the CDR3 reads TGTGCAAGTCGCCCGGACGGCGAGAACACTGAAGCTTTCTTT. It specifies CASRPDGENTEAFF. The chain joins TRBV12-2 to TRBJ1-1. TRBV12-2 is deemed a pseudogene. The CDR3 extends over 14 amino acids.

V is TRBV15 and J is TRBJ2-5; 8 bases are a match to TRBD1. V trimming: 3 bases; J trimming: 3 bases; junction bases outside the gene matches: 3. CDR1 is LNHNV, CDR2 YYDKDF, per germline (reference sequence). This CDR3 is 14 amino acids long. The CDR3 spells CATSSTGGKETQYF. The CDR3 bases are TGTGCCACCAGCAGTACAGGGGGAAAAGAGACCCAGTACTTC. Combining the CDR3 with reference TRBV15 and TRBJ2-5 gives the whole variable domain DAMVIQNPRYQVTQFGKPVTLSCSQTLNHNVMYWYQQKSSQAPKLLFHYYDKDFNNEADTPDNFQSRRPNTSFCFLDIRSPGLGDTAMYLCATSSTGGKETQYFGPGTRLLVL.

The V call is TRBV24-1, the J call TRBJ2-2; 14 bases align to TRBD2. Germline-derived CDR1 and CDR2 are KGHDR and SFDVKD. This CDR3 contains 18 residues. V gave up 3 bases and J gave up 3 bases; unmatched junction bases: 5. CDR3 sequence (DNA): TGTGCCACCAGTGATCCCGGGACTAGCGGGAGTCACACCGGGGAGCTGTTTTTT. This codes for CATSDPGTSGSHTGELFF.

This clone is a singleton in its sample. V gene TRBV7-2 combines with J gene TRBJ1-2; no reliable D call. The CDR3 contains 15 residues. V was pared by 1 base and J by 3 bases, with 12 bases between. Per the germline V gene, CDR1 is SGHTA and CDR2 is FQGNSA. The CDR3 loop is CASSLGQTIHYGYTF. The DNA for the CDR3 is TGTGCCAGCAGCTTAGGGCAGACGATACACTATGGCTACACCTTC.

The chain has TRBV21-1 and TRBJ2-7; the table's D call, TRBD2, has no DNA check behind it. TRBV21-1 is annotated as a pseudogene. This CDR3 region has 18 residues. The CDR3 bases are TGTGCCAGCAGCAAGGGGGCACCTACTAGCGGGGGGCCCCACGAGCAGTACTTC. This sequence encodes CASSKGAPTSGGPHEQYF.

This clone was detected a few times. V is TRBV5-1 and J is TRBJ2-1; 7 positions agree with TRBD1. After removal of 2 bases from V and 2 bases from J, the junction contained 10 bases not matched to a gene. This CDR3 contains 17 residues. Germline assignment: CDR1 SGHRS and CDR2 YFSETQ. CDR3 sequence: CASSFEPRDRAYNEQFF. In DNA form, the CDR3 reads TGCGCCAGCAGCTTCGAACCCCGGGACAGAGCCTACAATGAGCAGTTCTTC.

This clone was seen more than once but under ten times. The chain combines TRBV12-3 or TRBV12-4 with TRBJ1-1, with a possible D match to TRBD1 (6 bases). V lost 0 bases to trimming and J lost 7 bases, with 9 bases between them. This CDR3 has 13 amino acids. CDR3 amino acids: CASSLAGDNEAFF. The DNA for the CDR3 is TGTGCCAGCAGTTTAGCAGGGGACAATGAAGCTTTCTTT.

A few counts support this clone. The V and J genes are TRBV11-3 and TRBJ2-2, with no clear D. The V gene lost 0 bases and the J gene lost 1 base, with 9 bases spanning the gap. The CDR3 covers 16 residues. Germline V gene data show CDR1 as SGHNT and CDR2 as YENEEA. CDR3: CASSLDAALNTGELFF. The DNA for the CDR3 is TGTGCCAGCAGCTTAGATGCAGCGCTGAACACCGGGGAGCTGTTTTTT.

The rearrangement joins TRBV7-8 to TRBJ2-1; D gene unclear. This CDR3 spans 16 amino acids. With 5 bases removed from V and 2 bases from J, the gap between germline ends came to 16 bases. Germline-derived CDR1 and CDR2 are SGHVS and FQNEAQ. In nucleotides, the CDR3 is TGTGCCAGCAGCCGGTTAGATGTAGGGACCTACAATGAGCAGTTCTTC. Amino acids: CASSRLDVGTYNEQFF. The entire variable domain, with the rest obtained from reference TRBV7-8 and TRBJ2-1, is as follows: GAGVSQSPRYKVAKRGQDVALRCDPISGHVSLFWYQQALGQGPEFLTYFQNEAQLDKSGLPSDRFFAERPEGSVSTLKIQRTQQEDSAVYLCASSRLDVGTYNEQFFGPGTRLTVL.

The chain joins TRBV5-1 to TRBJ2-1, with 10 bases identical to TRBD2. The CDR3 has 16 amino acids. Germline V gene sequence: CDR1 SGHRS, CDR2 YFSETQ. Trimming removed 0 bases from V and 3 bases from J; junction bases left unmatched: 3. The CDR3 region is CASSLALAGDYNEQFF. In nucleotides, the CDR3 is TGCGCCAGCAGCTTGGCTCTAGCGGGAGACTACAATGAGCAGTTCTTC.

This clone showed up just a few times. CDR3 DNA: TGTGCCAGCAGGGGGGTTGGTGGCACTGAAGCTTTCTTT. Encoded protein: CASRGVGGTEAFF. This rearrangement joins TRBV6-5 to TRBJ1-1; weak D call: TRBD1 (5 bases). This CDR3 contains 13 residues. Deletions cut 6 bases from V and 4 bases from J, with 12 bases between. In germline, CDR1 is MNHEY, CDR2 SVGAGI.

The V gene is TRBV9, the J gene TRBJ2-1; TRBD1 matches at 7 bases. The length of the CDR3 is 15 residues. V dropped 2 bases and J dropped 1; count of bases not matched to a gene: 3. Germline values: CDR1 SGDLS, CDR2 YYNGEE. CDR3 coding DNA: TGTGCCAGCAGCGTCTTGGGACAGTCCTACAATGAGCAGTTCTTC. Protein sequence: CASSVLGQSYNEQFF.

J is TRBJ1-1 and V is TRBV28, with a weak D call TRBD1 (5 bases). Trimming shortened V by 3 bases and J by 5 bases, and 7 bases separated the two germline ends. The germline V gene encodes CDR1 MDHEN and CDR2 SYDVKM. The CDR3 length is 12 residues. CDR3: CASSFRGTEAFF. CDR3 nucleotide sequence: TGTGCCAGCAGTTTCCGGGGGACTGAAGCTTTCTTT.

This chain uses TRBV3-1 (or the pseudogene TRBV3-2) with TRBJ2-7; 9 nucleotides agree with TRBD2. The CDR3 is made up of 16 amino acids. The V gene's germline CDR1 is LGHDT and CDR2 YNNKEL (reference sequence). Trimming took 1 base from V and 6 from J; bases not matched to a gene: 10. For the CDR3, the DNA is TGTGCCAGCAGCCAAGGCTTAGCGGGAGCTCCCCCCGAGCAGTACTTC. Translation: CASSQGLAGAPPEQYF.

V gene TRBV3-1 (or the pseudogene TRBV3-2) combines with J gene TRBJ2-2, with 8 bases matching TRBD2. The V segment lost 4 bases and the J segment 1 base; nucleotides outside the gene matches: 11. Per the germline V gene, CDR1 is LGHDT and CDR2 is YNNKEL (reference sequence). The CDR3 covers 18 residues. The CDR3 is CASSPFGLAGLNTGELFF. The DNA for the CDR3 is TGTGCCAGCAGCCCCTTCGGACTAGCTGGATTGAACACCGGGGAGCTGTTTTTT.

The chain recombines TRBV6-5 with TRBJ1-5; tentative D call: TRBD1 (5 bases). The V gene's germline CDR1 is MNHEY and CDR2 SVGAGI. Trimming pared 4 bases from V and 2 bases from J, leaving 6 bases between. The CDR3 has 13 residues. DNA for the CDR3: TGTGCCAGCAGTTGGGGCGGCAATCAGCCCCAGCATTTT. It encodes CASSWGGNQPQHF.

This clone was counted ten times or more. This chain links TRBV6-1 with TRBJ1-6, with D tentatively TRBD1 (6 bases). V shed 3 bases and J shed 11 bases, with 11 bases lying between them. Germline CDR1 MNHNS, CDR2 SASEGT. The CDR3 has 13 residues. CDR3 sequence reads: CASSEDRRAPLHF. The CDR3 DNA follows: TGTGCCAGCAGTGAGGACAGAAGGGCACCCCTCCACTTT.

V and J are TRBV28 and TRBJ2-4, with D tentatively TRBD2 (5 bases). The V end was cut by 1 base, the J end by 0 bases, with 7 bases between. CDR1 and CDR2 from the germline V gene are MDHEN and SYDVKM. This CDR3 has 15 residues. The CDR3 coding sequence is TGTGCCAGCAGTTTATCCGGGGTAGCCAAAAACATTCAGTACTTC. Amino acid sequence: CASSLSGVAKNIQYF.

J is TRBJ2-1 and V is TRBV3-1 (or the pseudogene TRBV3-2); a weak D match, TRBD2 (5 bases). The germline V gene has CDR1 LGHDT and CDR2 YNNKEL (reference sequence). The CDR3 has 18 amino acids. V gave up 4 bases and J gave up 0 bases, with 19 bases separating them. The CDR3 nucleotides read TGTGCCAGCAGCCCAGCCCCCCGAGCGGTCCGCTCCTACAATGAGCAGTTCTTC. Translation gives CASSPAPRAVRSYNEQFF.

The chain uses TRBV6-5 and TRBJ1-1, with 9 bases aligning to TRBD1. Germline V gives CDR1 MNHEY, CDR2 SVGAGI. The J segment lost 1 base and the V segment lost 7 bases, leaving 7 bases of the junction unmatched. The CDR3 sequence is 15 residues long. Written as DNA, the CDR3 is TGTGCCAGCAACCAACAGGGGGCCCCGAACACTGAAGCTTTCTTT. Its translation is CASNQQGAPNTEAFF.

This chain links TRBV11-3 with TRBJ2-1, with D maybe TRBD2 (8 bases). Germline V gives CDR1 SGHNT, CDR2 YENEEA. Between the trimmed V and J ends, which lost 0 bases and 7 bases, there was a span of 22 bases. The CDR3 covers 18 residues. The CDR3 nucleotides are TGTGCCAGCAGCTTAGACACAGGGGCGAGCGGGAGATGGAATGAGCAGTTCTTC. Protein sequence: CASSLDTGASGRWNEQFF.

As regards this clone: At one end, the junction sequence differs from germline, possibly due to a read error. This chain connects TRBV2 to TRBJ2-3, with TRBD2 matching 8 bases. Germline-derived CDR1 and CDR2 are SNHLY and FYNNEI. The CDR3 is made up of 14 amino acids. The CDR3, as DNA: TGTGCCAGCAGTAAAGCGGGAGGCACAGATACGCAGTATTTT. It specifies CASSKAGGTDTQYF. Full variable domain (remainder filled in from reference TRBV2 and TRBJ2-3): EPEVTQTPSHQVTQMGQEVILRCVPISNHLYFYWYRQILGQKVEFLVSFYNNEISEKSEIFDDQFSVERPDGSNFTLKIRSTKLEDSAMYFCASSKAGGTDTQYFGPGTRLTVL.

The J gene is TRBJ2-1, the V gene TRBV5-1; TRBD1 agrees at 7 bases. Germline CDR1 is SGHRS and CDR2 is YFSETQ. J lost 5 bases, V lost 3 bases, and 8 bases had no gene match. The CDR3 runs 15 residues. CDR3 protein: CASSSPMGTDNEQFF. DNA of the CDR3: TGCGCCAGCAGCTCCCCGATGGGGACAGACAATGAGCAGTTCTTC.

The J gene is TRBJ2-1, the V gene TRBV9, with TRBD1 matching 8 bases. With 0 bases clipped from V and 8 bases from J, the junction kept 7 bases outside the gene matches. Germline loops: CDR1 SGDLS, CDR2 YYNGEE. This CDR3 is built from 15 residues. DNA for the CDR3: TGTGCCAGCAGCGTAGAAGGACAGGGTCCGGATGAGCAGTTCTTC. Residues: CASSVEGQGPDEQFF. The full variable domain, with the rest looked up from reference TRBV9 and TRBJ2-1, is DSGVTQTPKHLITATGQRVTLRCSPRSGDLSVYWYQQSLDQGLQFLIQYYNGEERAKGNILERFSAQQFPDLHSELNLSSLELGDSALYFCASSVEGQGPDEQFFGPGTRLTVL.

The chain joins TRBV19 to TRBJ2-3, with 8 bases that match TRBD2. The CDR3 contains 14 residues. CDR1 is LNHDA and CDR2 is SQIVND in the germline V gene (reference sequence). With 6 bases clipped from V and 0 bases from J, the junction kept 2 bases outside the gene matches. CDR3 in amino acids: CASRLAVSTDTQYF. The CDR3 bases are TGTGCCAGTAGACTAGCGGTTAGCACAGATACGCAGTATTTT. The full variable domain, its missing parts supplied by reference TRBV19 and TRBJ2-3, is DGGITQSPKYLFRKEGQNVTLSCEQNLNHDAMYWYRQDPGQGLRLIYYSQIVNDFQKGDIAEGYSVSREKKESFPLTVTSAQKNPTAFYLCASRLAVSTDTQYFGPGTRLTVL.

V usage is TRBV19 and J usage is TRBJ1-2, with D unclear. The germline V gene has CDR1 LNHDA and CDR2 SQIVND (reference sequence). The CDR3 length is 13 residues. The V gene lost 3 bases and the J gene lost 5 bases, with 10 bases spanning the gap. The CDR3 nucleotides are TGTGCCAGTAGTATGGCTACCTCTTATGGCTACACCTTC. This translates into CASSMATSYGYTF. The complete variable domain, with remaining parts taken from reference TRBV19 and TRBJ1-2, reads DGGITQSPKYLFRKEGQNVTLSCEQNLNHDAMYWYRQDPGQGLRLIYYSQIVNDFQKGDIAEGYSVSREKKESFPLTVTSAQKNPTAFYLCASSMATSYGYTFGSGTRLTVV.

This sequence joins TRBV28 and TRBJ2-5; D is ambiguous. V lost 8 bases to trimming and J lost 3 bases, with 4 bases between them. The CDR3 spans 10 residues. CDR1 is MDHEN, CDR2 SYDVKM, per germline. CDR3 protein: CASGKETQYF. The DNA for the CDR3 is TGTGCCAGCGGGAAAGAGACCCAGTACTTC.

The gene calls are TRBV10-3 and TRBJ2-3; 7 bases line up with TRBD1. This CDR3 comprises 15 residues. In germline, CDR1 is ENHRY, CDR2 SYGVKD. J gave up 5 bases and V 4 bases, and 9 bases lay outside the gene matches. CDR3 amino acids: CAISAGDRVGDTQYF. DNA of the CDR3: TGTGCCATCAGTGCCGGCGACAGGGTTGGAGATACGCAGTATTTT.

This sequence joins TRBV6-5 and TRBJ1-2, with D uncertain. The CDR3 covers 14 residues. Trimming removed 6 bases from V and 0 bases from J, with 11 bases in between. The germline gives CDR1 MNHEY, CDR2 SVGAGI. The CDR3 region is CASRVMGSNYGYTF. Written as DNA, the CDR3 is TGTGCCAGCAGGGTCATGGGATCTAACTATGGCTACACCTTC.

This clone came up once. V gene TRBV7-2 combines with J gene TRBJ2-5; D gene uncertain. The CDR3 length is 14 residues. V shed 5 bases and J shed 2 bases, with 12 bases lying between them. Germline loops: CDR1 SGHTA, CDR2 FQGNSA. CDR3 in amino acids: CASSPRVGQETQYF. In nucleotides, the CDR3 is TGTGCCAGCAGCCCAAGGGTGGGGCAAGAGACCCAGTACTTC.